These 24 T cell receptor beta chains originate from one sample sequenced in a study of blood T cells in healthy people across ages. PCR was performed a second time for roughly 7 to 11 cycles using a sample-barcoded 5' primer and a J-beta primer mix. TCRdb passed the 5' RACE reads through MiXCR, listing each CDR3 protein once. Among over 1,500,000 distinct CDR3 sequences listed, roughly 43% were seen once. Sequencing was done on a sample of blood. The receptors originated from a human donor in good health.

This clonotype appeared a single time. At one boundary the junction diverges from the germline segment, which might be a read error. The chain has TRBV5-6 and TRBJ1-5, with D unresolved. The CDR3 length is 16 residues. Germline assignment: CDR1 SGHDT and CDR2 YYEEEE. The CDR3 reads CTSSSATEGGNQPQHF. CDR3 nucleotide sequence: TGTACCAGCAGCTCCGCGACGGAGGGTGGCAATCAGCCCCAGCATTTT. The full variable domain, its missing parts supplied by reference TRBV5-6 and TRBJ1-5, is DAGVTQSPTHLIKTRGQQVTLRCSPKSGHDTVSWYQQALGQGPQFIFQYYEEEERQRGNFPDRFSGHQFPNYSSELNVNALLLGDSALYLCTSSSATEGGNQPQHFGDGTRLSIL.

The CDR3 DNA sequence: TGCGCCAGCAGCCAAGGACAGGGCAATAGCAATCAGCCCCAGCATTTT. Protein product: CASSQGQGNSNQPQHF. The chain recombines TRBV4-1 with TRBJ1-5, with 7 bases lining up with TRBD1. There are 16 residues in the CDR3. Germline assignment: CDR1 MGHRA and CDR2 YSYEKL. Trimming cost V 1 base and J 0 bases; bases outside gene matches: 3.

Only a few counts were recorded for this clonotype. V usage is TRBV7-9 and J usage is TRBJ2-6; no reliable D call. Germline V gives CDR1 SEHNR, CDR2 FQNEAQ (reference sequence). Deletions cut 5 bases from V and 4 bases from J, with 9 bases between. The CDR3 contains 14 residues. The DNA for the CDR3 is TGTGCCAGCAGCGCAGATGCCGGGGCCAACGTCCTGACTTTC. Translating it yields CASSADAGANVLTF.

This clonotype was picked up a small number of times. This sequence joins TRBV7-9 and TRBJ2-5, with 8 nucleotides matching TRBD1. J was trimmed by 3 bases and V by 5 bases; bases with no gene match: 14. CDR3 size: 17 residues. The V gene's germline CDR1 is SEHNR and CDR2 FQNEAQ (reference sequence). As DNA, the CDR3 is TGTGCCAGCAGCCGGGACAGGCGGGCCCAAGGAAAAGAGACCCAGTACTTC. Protein sequence: CASSRDRRAQGKETQYF.

The V call is TRBV12-3 or TRBV12-4, the J call TRBJ1-2, with unresolved D. V was trimmed by 0 bases and J by 6 bases, leaving 11 bases between them. This CDR3 is built from 14 residues. CDR3 in DNA: TGTGCCAGCAGTTTAGCGATTAGAACGGATGGCTACACCTTC. It translates to CASSLAIRTDGYTF.

This clonotype came up once. This chain uses TRBV29-1 with TRBJ1-2, with a tentative D call TRBD1 (6 bases). Trimming removed 3 bases from V and 9 bases from J, with 20 bases in between. The CDR3 runs 14 residues. From germline, CDR1 is SQVTM and CDR2 ANQGSEA. The CDR3 is CSVDPGAAADSYTF. The CDR3 DNA reads TGCAGCGTTGATCCGGGGGCCGCCGCTGATAGCTACACCTTC.

This sequence joins TRBV5-5 and TRBJ1-1, with D unresolved. The CDR3 contains 13 residues. Germline lookup yields CDR1 SGHKS and CDR2 YYEKEE (reference sequence). The V end was cut by 2 bases, the J end by 3 bases, with 8 bases between. CDR3 residues: CASSFRPYTEAFF. CDR3 coding DNA: TGTGCCAGCAGCTTCCGGCCTTACACTGAAGCTTTCTTT.

V and J are TRBV5-1 and TRBJ2-3; 14 bases agree with TRBD2. The V and J ends lost 4 bases and 0 bases, in that order; junction bases with no gene match: 4. Germline CDR1 and CDR2: SGHRS and YFSETQ. The CDR3 is 17 amino acids. CDR3 residues: CASSTGLAGDSTDTQYF. CDR3 coding DNA: TGCGCCAGCAGCACGGGACTAGCGGGGGATAGCACAGATACGCAGTATTTT.

The V call is TRBV20-1, the J call TRBJ2-7, with TRBD1 identical over 7 bases. CDR1 and CDR2 (germline): DFQATT, SNEGSKA (reference sequence). After removal of 6 bases from V and 0 bases from J, the junction contained 11 bases not matched to a gene. The CDR3 totals 15 residues. The CDR3 DNA sequence: TGCAGTGCCACTTTACTGGGACAGTTCTCCTACGAGCAGTACTTC. It is translated as CSATLLGQFSYEQYF.

The chain links TRBV5-1 to TRBJ1-1; possibly TRBD1 for D (5 bases). Germline CDR1 reads SGHRS; CDR2 reads YFSETQ. Between the trimmed V and J ends, which lost 1 base and 1 base, there was a span of 14 bases. The CDR3 spans 16 residues. The CDR3, as DNA: TGCGCCAGCAGCTTGAGGGTAAGGGGCAGGAACACTGAAGCTTTCTTT. Protein: CASSLRVRGRNTEAFF.

J is TRBJ1-2 and V is TRBV30; D is ambiguous. Per the germline V gene, CDR1 is GTSNPN and CDR2 is SVGIG (reference sequence). Trimming removed 2 bases at V and 8 bases at J, with 12 bases between. CDR3 size: 12 residues. This CDR3 reads CAWSPRLVGYTF. The DNA of the CDR3 is TGTGCCTGGAGTCCGCGATTGGTGGGCTACACCTTC.

This clonotype was found once. The chain recombines TRBV20-1 with TRBJ2-3, with a tentative D call TRBD2 (6 bases). The V gene's germline CDR1 is DFQATT and CDR2 SNEGSKA (reference sequence). V was clipped by 7 bases and J by 5 bases, with 13 bases between them. This CDR3 has 12 residues. The CDR3 loop reads CSGREGGDTQYF. The CDR3 DNA sequence: TGCAGTGGGCGGGAAGGAGGAGATACGCAGTATTTT.

This clonotype was observed a few times. V is TRBV27 and J is TRBJ1-1; D unclear. V lost 0 bases, J lost 1 base, and 9 bases lay in between. Germline V gives CDR1 MNHEY, CDR2 SMNVEV (reference sequence). CDR3 length: 15 amino acids. CDR3 DNA sequence: TGTGCCAGCAGTTTATCCCAGGAGGGGAACACTGAAGCTTTCTTT. This translates into CASSLSQEGNTEAFF.

This clonotype was recorded at least ten times. The V gene is TRBV12-3 or TRBV12-4, the J gene TRBJ1-2, with 7 bases matching TRBD1. The CDR3 consists of 13 residues. Unmatched junction bases numbered 3, after V lost 6 bases and J lost 2 bases. The CDR3 here is CASSPQGNYGYTF. DNA for the CDR3: TGTGCCAGCAGCCCACAGGGGAACTATGGCTACACCTTC.

J is TRBJ1-2 and V is TRBV6-5; 7 bases align to TRBD1. From germline, CDR1 is MNHEY and CDR2 SVGAGI. After removal of 5 bases from V and 4 bases from J, the junction contained 7 bases not matched to a gene. The CDR3 is 14 residues long. The CDR3 nucleotides are TGTGCCAGCAGTATCGACAGGGACATCTATGGCTACACCTTC. Translation gives CASSIDRDIYGYTF.

The chain has TRBV29-1 and TRBJ2-3; TRBD1 or TRBD2 may be the D gene (6 bases each). The CDR3 is 13 residues long. With 7 bases removed from V and 4 bases from J, the gap between germline ends came to 15 bases. The germline CDR1 and CDR2 sequences are SQVTM and ANQGSEA. The CDR3 coding sequence is TGCAGCGCCGACGACGGGGGCGCAGATACGCAGTATTTT. Amino acids: CSADDGGADTQYF.

The sample holds a few counts of this clonotype. The genes are TRBV28 and TRBJ1-1, with a possible D match to TRBD1 (6 bases). The V gene's germline CDR1 is MDHEN and CDR2 SYDVKM. V was clipped by 3 bases and J by 11 bases, with 19 bases between them. This CDR3 region has 14 residues. CDR3 in amino acids: CASSFWAGARDAFF. The CDR3 DNA reads TGTGCCAGCAGTTTCTGGGCGGGGGCACGTGACGCTTTCTTT.

Note on this clonotype: Relative to the germline gene, one junction end is altered; a read error may explain this. J is TRBJ1-1 and V is TRBV19; the match to TRBD1 covers 7 bases. The CDR3 length is 15 residues. Germline CDR1 reads LNHDA; CDR2 reads SQIVND (reference sequence). The CDR3 bases are TGTGCCAGTGTATCACACAGGGGAGGGAACACTGAAGCTTTTTTT. It is translated as CASVSHRGGNTEAFF.

This rearrangement joins TRBV12-3 or TRBV12-4 to TRBJ1-2, with TRBD1 identical over 8 bases. The length of the CDR3 is 14 residues. With 7 bases clipped from V and 5 bases from J, the junction kept 9 bases outside the gene matches. CDR3: CASTLGQDEYGYTF. The DNA of the CDR3 is TGTGCCAGCACCCTGGGACAGGATGAGTATGGCTACACCTTC.

This clonotype was recorded once. This sequence joins TRBV11-2 and TRBJ1-3; D remains ambiguous. The V end lost 5 bases, the J end lost 4 bases, and 15 bases lay between the germline ends. Germline CDR1 reads SGHAT; CDR2 reads FQNNGV. The CDR3 spans 15 residues. CDR3 region: CASSPWGGRGNTIYF. The CDR3 DNA sequence: TGTGCCAGCAGCCCATGGGGAGGGCGCGGAAACACCATATATTTT.

The sample holds a few counts of this clonotype. The chain uses TRBV25-1 and TRBJ2-1; D unresolved. In germline, CDR1 is MGHDK, CDR2 SYGVNS. The ends were cut back, 4 bases at V and 8 bases at J, with 12 bases in the middle. The CDR3 has 13 residues. The CDR3 sequence is CASSAHLGYEQFF. CDR3 DNA sequence: TGTGCCAGCAGTGCCCACCTGGGGTATGAGCAGTTCTTC.

The chain links TRBV7-2 to TRBJ2-1, with D perhaps TRBD1 (6 bases). The CDR3 loop spans 14 amino acids. Germline V gene lookup returns CDR1 SGHTA and CDR2 FQGNSA. V was trimmed by 5 bases and J by 11 bases, leaving 19 bases between them. DNA for the CDR3: TGTGCCAGCAGCAAAGGGGGTGGGGTCGATAAGCAGTTCTTC. This codes for CASSKGGGVDKQFF.

J is TRBJ1-2 and V is TRBV6-4; a possible D gene is TRBD1 (6 bases). V was pared by 2 bases and J by 3 bases, with 19 bases between. This CDR3 comprises 17 residues. CDR1 and CDR2 from the germline V gene are MRHNA and SNTAGT. CDR3: CASSDPPGGAKDYGYTF. DNA for the CDR3: TGTGCCAGCAGTGACCCCCCCGGGGGCGCTAAGGACTATGGCTACACCTTC.

This clonotype appeared once. The J gene is TRBJ2-7, the V gene TRBV28; D is unclear. The CDR3 has 12 residues. CDR1 and CDR2 from the germline V gene are MDHEN and SYDVKM. Trimming cost V 3 bases and J 3 bases, with 6 bases left between them. CDR3 nucleotide sequence: TGTGCCAGCAGTTTTCCTCTCTACGAGCAGTACTTC. Encoded protein: CASSFPLYEQYF.